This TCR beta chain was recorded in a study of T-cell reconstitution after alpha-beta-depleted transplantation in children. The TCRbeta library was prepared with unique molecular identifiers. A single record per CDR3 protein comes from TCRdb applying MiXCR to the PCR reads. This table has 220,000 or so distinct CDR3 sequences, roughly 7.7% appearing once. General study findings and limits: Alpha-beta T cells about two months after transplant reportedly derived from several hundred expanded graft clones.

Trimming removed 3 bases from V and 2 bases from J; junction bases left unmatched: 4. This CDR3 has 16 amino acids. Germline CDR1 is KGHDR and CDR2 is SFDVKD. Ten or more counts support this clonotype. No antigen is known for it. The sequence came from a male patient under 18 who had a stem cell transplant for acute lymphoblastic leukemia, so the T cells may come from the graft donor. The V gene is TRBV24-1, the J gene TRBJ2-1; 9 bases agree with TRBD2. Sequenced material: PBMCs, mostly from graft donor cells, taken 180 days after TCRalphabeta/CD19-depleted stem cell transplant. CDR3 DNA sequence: TGTGCCACCAGTGATCTGGCGGGGGGGCCCTACAATGAGCAGTTCTTC. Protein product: CATSDLAGGPYNEQFF.